The 9 T cell receptor beta chains below all came from one sample that was sequenced in a study of blood T cell repertoires in COVID-19. Sequenced by immunoSEQ multiplex PCR; TCRdb stores in-frame clones only, minus some. This table holds hundreds of thousands of clones, 80% to 90% found once. The sample consisted of PBMCs or T cells enriched from blood (not recorded which). The source is a man aged 25 to 45 who had recovered from COVID-19.

A few counts support this clone. CDR3 region: CASSPAQDRTSGGYTF. DNA of the CDR3: TGTGCCAGCAGCCCCGCCCAGGACAGGACATCGGGAGGCTACACCTTC. The chain couples TRBV7-6 to TRBJ1-2, with 7 positions matching TRBD1. Losses at the gene ends were 5 bases for V and 8 bases for J; bases not matched to a gene: 17. The CDR3 sequence is 16 residues long. Germline V gives CDR1 SGHVS, CDR2 FNYEAQ.

CDR3 DNA sequence: TGTGCCAGCAGCGTATTGGTCGGGGGGCCGAACACTGAAGCTTTCTTT. This codes for CASSVLVGGPNTEAFF. The V call is TRBV9, the J call TRBJ1-1, with TRBD1 as a possible D gene (6 bases). Germline values: CDR1 SGDLS, CDR2 YYNGEE. Trimming pared 1 base from V and 1 base from J, leaving 14 bases between. This CDR3 comprises 16 residues.

The chain uses TRBV3-1 (or the pseudogene TRBV3-2) and TRBJ1-5; no firm D call. CDR1 is LGHDT, CDR2 YNNKEL, per germline (reference sequence). The CDR3 is 15 amino acids. V was clipped by 1 base and J by 3 bases, with 10 bases between them. DNA of the CDR3: TGTGCCAGCAGCCAAGGGGCAGGCCCCAATCAGCCCCAGCATTTT. Translating gives CASSQGAGPNQPQHF.

In this sample, this clone turned up once. J is TRBJ2-7 and V is TRBV3-1 (or the pseudogene TRBV3-2); no clear D. The length of the CDR3 is 14 residues. From germline, CDR1 is LGHDT and CDR2 YNNKEL (reference sequence). V lost 1 base to trimming and J lost 4 bases, with 11 bases between them. CDR3 sequence (DNA): TGTGCCAGCAGCCAAGGACCGGGTGGTTACGAGCAGTACTTC. Translation gives CASSQGPGGYEQYF.

A remark on this clone: Different DNA sequences within this sample yield the same CDR3. CDR3 protein: CASSLNSPLHF. Written as DNA, the CDR3 is TGTGCCAGCAGCCTGAATTCACCCCTCCACTTT. The J gene is TRBJ1-6, the V gene TRBV12-3 or TRBV12-4, with unresolved D. V lost 6 bases and J lost 7, with 4 bases in between. The CDR3 length is 11 residues.

To note about this clone: Within the sample, other DNA sequences also encode this same CDR3. The chain combines TRBV28 with TRBJ2-2; D not resolved. Germline CDR1 is MDHEN and CDR2 is SYDVKM. The CDR3 spans 14 residues. With 3 bases removed from V and 1 base from J, the gap between germline ends came to 6 bases. CDR3 sequence reads: CASSLWQNTGELFF. The CDR3 DNA reads as TGTGCCAGCAGTTTGTGGCAGAACACCGGGGAGCTGTTTTTT.

The CDR3 is CAWAGGSTDTQYF. The CDR3 region has the DNA TGTGCCTGGGCGGGCGGGAGCACAGATACGCAGTATTTT. V and J are TRBV30 and TRBJ2-3; a possible D gene is TRBD2 (5 bases). The V end lost 5 bases, the J end lost 0 bases, and 9 bases lay between the germline ends. Germline-derived CDR1 and CDR2 are GTSNPN and SVGIG (reference sequence). The CDR3 spans 13 residues. Using reference TRBV30 and TRBJ2-3 for the parts outside the CDR3, the full variable domain is SQTIHQWPATLVQPVGSPLSLECTVEGTSNPNLYWYRQAAGRGLQLLFYSVGIGQISSEVPQNLSASRPQDRQFILSSKKLLLSDSGFYLCAWAGGSTDTQYFGPGTRLTVL.

The chain couples TRBV2 to TRBJ1-5, with 8 positions matching TRBD1. Germline V gene lookup returns CDR1 SNHLY and CDR2 FYNNEI. The V gene end was trimmed by 7 bases and the J gene end by 12 bases; junction bases not matched to a gene: 17. The CDR3 covers 15 residues. CDR3 sequence reads: CASKKDRDGHRIQHF. DNA for the CDR3: TGTGCCAGCAAAAAGGACAGGGATGGACACCGGATCCAGCATTTT.

J is TRBJ1-1 and V is TRBV7-9; D is ambiguous. CDR1 SEHNR and CDR2 FQNEAQ come from the germline V gene (reference sequence). V dropped 3 bases and J dropped 2 bases, with 7 bases sitting between them. This CDR3 comprises 13 residues. The DNA for the CDR3 is TGTGCCAGCAGCTTTCTGAGTAACACTGAAGCTTTCTTT. Protein sequence: CASSFLSNTEAFF.